Detailed here is one T cell receptor beta chain. Its matching antigen is unknown. The data stem from a study of T cell repertoires in cytomegalovirus infection. The overall study: The public TCR beta signatures pointed to both CMV infection and matching HLA type.

The germline V gene has CDR1 MNHNY and CDR2 SVGAGI (reference sequence). V lost 2 bases, J lost 15 bases, and 7 bases stayed unmatched. The CDR3 consists of 12 residues. Using its own MiXCR run on the reads, TCRdb lists one record per CDR3 protein. The table lists some 180,000 distinct CDR3 sequences, approximately 17% of them singletons. Study-wide points: Pooled public TCR beta family frequency picked out CMV carriers with the relevant HLA. Clonotype analysis showed dominance of the ex vivo response by HLA-C-restricted CMV-specific TCR beta clonotypes.

J is TRBJ2-1 and V is TRBV6-6, with 7 bases aligning to TRBD2. This TCR was sampled from a human donor in good health (CMV status not recorded). Some clones in this sample may be carry-over from other donors' samples. The sample was CD8+ T cells from PBMCs. CDR3 sequence: CASSYGASGPFF. As DNA, the CDR3 is TGTGCCAGCAGTTACGGTGCTAGCGGCCCGTTCTTC.